Listed below are T cell receptor beta chains from one sample, sequenced in a study of patients and donors after allogeneic stem cell transplantation. TCRdb re-called the RT-PCR reads with MiXCR, one entry per CDR3 protein. The table lists hundreds of thousands of distinct CDR3 sequences, around an eighth of them singletons, with around a tenth in the top ten. Source material: blood, either unsorted or a sorted T cell fraction (not recorded which). These receptors were collected from a human donor who was either an allogeneic HSCT recipient or a stem cell or donor lymphocyte infusion donor (not recorded which). It is not recorded whose cells these are; they may come from a transplant donor. Both conserved end residues are part of each CDR3. A D gene is named only where the DNA matches it firmly. The size of a clone is reported for some rows only, either as once, few or many, or as a class for expanded clones.

v_call	clone_size	j_call	d_call	cdr3_nt	cdr3_aa
TRBV6-2/TRBV6-3	.	TRBJ1-1	.	TGTGCCAGCACCGACCGTTCGGGGATGAACACTGAAGCTTTCTTT	CASTDRSGMNTEAFF
TRBV7-3	many	TRBJ2-7	.	TGTGCCAGCAGCTTAAAAGGCACGGGCTACCACGAGCAGTACTTC	CASSLKGTGYHEQYF
TRBV9	many	TRBJ2-7	TRBD1	TGTGCCAGCAGCGCGACCGGGACAGGGCGACGTTACGAGCAGTACTTC	CASSATGTGRRYEQYF
TRBV25-1	many	TRBJ2-5	.	TGTGCCAGCAGTGACTCCCAAGAGACCCAGTACTTC	CASSDSQETQYF
TRBV6-2/TRBV6-3	few	TRBJ2-7	.	TGTGCCAGCAGCCCGGATCCCTACGAGCAGTACTTC	CASSPDPYEQYF
TRBV14	.	TRBJ1-2	.	TGTGCCAGCAGCCAGCGGGGGATGGGGAACTATGGCTACACCTTC	CASSQRGMGNYGYTF
TRBV5-6	.	TRBJ1-1	TRBD1	TGTGCCAGCAGCTCAACAGGGGGCGCGAACACTGAAGCTTTCTTT	CASSSTGGANTEAFF
TRBV12-3/TRBV12-4	many	TRBJ2-3	TRBD2	TGTGCCAGCAGTTTAGGGGGCGGGGGGAGTGATACGCAGTATTTT	CASSLGGGGSDTQYF
TRBV2	many	TRBJ1-5	TRBD1	TGTGCCAGCACTCGGACAGGGATTGGCAATCAGCCCCAGCATTTT	CASTRTGIGNQPQHF
TRBV5-6	many	TRBJ2-5	.	TGTGCCAGCAGCAAACAGGATCAAGAGACCCAGTACTTC	CASSKQDQETQYF
TRBV5-6	many	TRBJ2-2	TRBD2	TGTGCCAGCAGCTTGGCTCAGCGGGAGGTCACCGGGGAGCTGTTTTTT	CASSLAQREVTGELFF
TRBV10-3	many	TRBJ1-2	TRBD1	TGTGCCATCAGTGAGTCGGCAGGGGGAGGCAATGGCTACACCTTC	CAISESAGGGNGYTF
TRBV7-2	.	TRBJ2-5	.	TGTGCCAGCAGCAATGGTGGGATCGGCCAAGAGACCCAGTACTTC	CASSNGGIGQETQYF
TRBV27	many	TRBJ2-7	.	TGTGCCAGCAGATCGACGGGCGAGCAGTACTTC	CASRSTGEQYF
TRBV20-1	.	TRBJ2-5	TRBD1	TGCAGTGTTGCAGGACAGGGTCTAGAGACCCAGTACTTC	CSVAGQGLETQYF
TRBV12-3/TRBV12-4	few	TRBJ1-2	TRBD1	TGTGCCAGCAGTCTCGCGGGACAGGGGGCGATTTTTTCCTTC	CASSLAGQGAIFSF